This TCR beta chain appears in the sequencing data of a study of vaccination effects on CD4 cells after COVID-19. The CDR3 contains 18 residues. The ends were cut back, 0 bases at V and 0 bases at J, with 14 bases in the middle. Germline V gene lookup returns CDR1 LGHNA and CDR2 YSLEER. Study-wide findings and caveats: Marked clonal contraction was seen late after vaccination (in both infection- and vaccine-induced clones). Limitations: small convalescent group and missing early post-infection timepoints.

Generated by immunoSEQ multiplex PCR, the TCRdb table keeps only in-frame clones and is missing some. The data hold tens of thousands of clones, with about 80% observed a single time. ViraFEST assay sequencing came after antigen-specific CD4+ T cells were expanded with viral peptide pools. CD4+ T cells were isolated after around 10 days of culture. Participants completed two doses of the BNT162b2 or mRNA-1273 vaccine. Wells of roughly 2.1 million PBMC each were grown with about 9.8 IU/ml IL-2 and about 9.7 ug/ml peptides. Both day 3 and day 7 saw half the medium replaced with IL-2 medium. As for this clone: The antigen is unknown.

Here the sequenced sample was CD4+ T cells from PBMCs cultured with HCoV-229E spike peptides, taken after COVID-19 vaccination. This chain joins TRBV4-3 and TRBJ1-4; TRBD1 might be the D (5 bases). This receptor was taken from a human donor who received a COVID-19 vaccine. The CDR3 DNA reads as TGCGCCAGCAGCCAAGAACCCACAGGCGCTTCAACTAATGAAAAACTGTTTTTT. Protein sequence: CASSQEPTGASTNEKLFF.